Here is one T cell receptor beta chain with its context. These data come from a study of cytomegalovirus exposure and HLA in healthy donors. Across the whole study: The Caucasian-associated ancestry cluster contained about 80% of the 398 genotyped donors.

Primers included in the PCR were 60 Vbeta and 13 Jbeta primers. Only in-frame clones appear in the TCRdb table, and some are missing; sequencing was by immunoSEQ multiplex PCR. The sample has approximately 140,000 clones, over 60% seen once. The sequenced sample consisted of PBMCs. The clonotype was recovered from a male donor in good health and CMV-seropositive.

The CDR3 DNA follows: TGTGCCAGCAGAAACCACGGGACAGGGCTCCACTACGAGCAGTACTTC. Amino acids: CASRNHGTGLHYEQYF. The chain links TRBV27 to TRBJ2-7; 9 nucleotides align to TRBD1. This CDR3 is built from 16 residues. V lost 6 bases, J lost 3 bases, and 12 bases stayed unmatched. The germline V gene encodes CDR1 MNHEY and CDR2 SMNVEV (reference sequence).